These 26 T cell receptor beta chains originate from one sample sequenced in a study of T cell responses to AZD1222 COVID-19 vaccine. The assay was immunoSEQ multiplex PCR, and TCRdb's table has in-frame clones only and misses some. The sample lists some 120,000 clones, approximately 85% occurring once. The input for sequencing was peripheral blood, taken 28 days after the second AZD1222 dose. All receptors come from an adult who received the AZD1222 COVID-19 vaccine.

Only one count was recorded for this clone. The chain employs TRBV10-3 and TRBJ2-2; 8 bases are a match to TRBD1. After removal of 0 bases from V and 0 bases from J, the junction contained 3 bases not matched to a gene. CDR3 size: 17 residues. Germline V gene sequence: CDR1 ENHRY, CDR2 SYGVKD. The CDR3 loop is CAISESQGASNTGELFF. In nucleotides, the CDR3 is TGTGCCATCAGTGAGTCTCAGGGGGCATCGAACACCGGGGAGCTGTTTTTT.

The CDR3 nucleotides are TGTGCCAGCAGCTTATATCAGGCAGACGTAGCTTTCTTT. The encoded protein is CASSLYQADVAFF. The chain couples TRBV7-2 to TRBJ1-1; D is unresolved. Looked up from germline, CDR1 is SGHTA and CDR2 is FQGNSA. The CDR3 is 13 amino acids. Trimming took off 2 bases at V and 10 bases at J, with 14 bases between the two ends.

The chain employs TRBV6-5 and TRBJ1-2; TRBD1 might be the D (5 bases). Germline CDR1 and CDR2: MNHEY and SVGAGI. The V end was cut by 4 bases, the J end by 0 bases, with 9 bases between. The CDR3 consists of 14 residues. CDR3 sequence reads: CASSLQEANYGYTF. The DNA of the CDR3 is TGTGCCAGCAGTTTACAGGAAGCTAACTATGGCTACACCTTC.

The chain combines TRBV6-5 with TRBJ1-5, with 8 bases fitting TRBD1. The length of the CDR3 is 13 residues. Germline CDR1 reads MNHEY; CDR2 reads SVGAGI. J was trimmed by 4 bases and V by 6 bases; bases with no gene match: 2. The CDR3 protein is CASRRQGNQPQHF. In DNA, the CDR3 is TGTGCCAGCAGAAGACAGGGGAATCAGCCCCAGCATTTT.

CDR3 in DNA: TGTGCCACCAGTAAGACCCGGGACAGCCTAGAGCAGTACTTC. Translated: CATSKTRDSLEQYF. V gene TRBV24-1 combines with J gene TRBJ2-7; 7 positions match TRBD1. Germline loops: CDR1 KGHDR, CDR2 SFDVKD. The CDR3 is 14 residues long. The V and J ends lost 6 bases and 7 bases, in that order; junction bases with no gene match: 11.

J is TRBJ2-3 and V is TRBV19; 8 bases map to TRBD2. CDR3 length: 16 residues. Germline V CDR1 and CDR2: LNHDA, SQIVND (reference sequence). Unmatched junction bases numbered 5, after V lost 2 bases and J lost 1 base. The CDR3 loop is CASSIIGRGGTDTQYF. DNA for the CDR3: TGTGCCAGTAGTATAATCGGGCGGGGGGGCACAGATACGCAGTATTTT.

CDR3 coding DNA: TGTGCCAGCAGCTTAGCGCGAGGCGGGTCACCCCTCCACTTT. This sequence encodes CASSLARGGSPLHF. The chain has TRBV11-1 and TRBJ1-6, with unresolved D. Per the germline V gene, CDR1 is SGHAT and CDR2 is FQDESV (reference sequence). The V and J ends lost 0 bases and 10 bases respectively, with 10 bases between them. The CDR3 totals 14 residues.

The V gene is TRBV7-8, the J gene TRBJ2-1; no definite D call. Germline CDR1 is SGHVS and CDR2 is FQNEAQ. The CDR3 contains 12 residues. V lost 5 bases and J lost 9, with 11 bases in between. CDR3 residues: CASSPSGFEQFF. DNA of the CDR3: TGTGCCAGCAGCCCAAGTGGGTTTGAGCAGTTCTTC.

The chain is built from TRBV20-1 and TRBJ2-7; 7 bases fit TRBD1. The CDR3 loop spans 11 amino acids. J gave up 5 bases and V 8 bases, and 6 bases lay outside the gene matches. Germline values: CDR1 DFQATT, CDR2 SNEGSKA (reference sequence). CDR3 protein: CSLYDRDEQYF. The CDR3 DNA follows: TGCAGTCTATATGACAGGGACGAGCAGTACTTC.

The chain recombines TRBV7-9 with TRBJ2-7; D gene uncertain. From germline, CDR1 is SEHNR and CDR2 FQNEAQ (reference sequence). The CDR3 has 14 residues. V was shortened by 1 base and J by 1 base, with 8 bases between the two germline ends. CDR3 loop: CASSLEYTSYEQYF. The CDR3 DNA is TGTGCCAGCAGCTTAGAGTACACGTCCTACGAGCAGTACTTC.

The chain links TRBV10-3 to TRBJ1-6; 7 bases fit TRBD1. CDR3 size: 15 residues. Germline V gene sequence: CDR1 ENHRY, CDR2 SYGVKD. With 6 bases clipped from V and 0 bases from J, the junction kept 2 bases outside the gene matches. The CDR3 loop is CAISGDSSYNSPLHF. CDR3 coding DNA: TGTGCCATCAGCGGGGACAGCTCCTATAATTCACCCCTCCACTTT.

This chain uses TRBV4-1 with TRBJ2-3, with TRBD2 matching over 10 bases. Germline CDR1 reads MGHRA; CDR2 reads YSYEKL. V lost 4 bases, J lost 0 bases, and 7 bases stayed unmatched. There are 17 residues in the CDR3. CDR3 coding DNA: TGCGCCAGCAGCCCAGGAGCGGGGGGGCCTAGCACAGATACGCAGTATTTT. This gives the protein CASSPGAGGPSTDTQYF.

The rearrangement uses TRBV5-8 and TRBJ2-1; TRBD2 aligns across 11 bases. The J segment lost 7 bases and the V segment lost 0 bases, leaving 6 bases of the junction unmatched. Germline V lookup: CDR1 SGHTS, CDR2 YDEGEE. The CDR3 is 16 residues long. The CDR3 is CASSLASGGNGNEQFF. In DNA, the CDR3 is TGTGCCAGCAGCTTGGCTAGCGGGGGGAATGGAAATGAGCAGTTCTTC.

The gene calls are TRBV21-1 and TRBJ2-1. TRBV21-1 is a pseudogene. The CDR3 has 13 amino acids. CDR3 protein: CASSNLLGHEQFF. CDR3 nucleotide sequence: TGTGCCAGCAGCAACCTCCTCGGGCATGAGCAGTTCTTC.

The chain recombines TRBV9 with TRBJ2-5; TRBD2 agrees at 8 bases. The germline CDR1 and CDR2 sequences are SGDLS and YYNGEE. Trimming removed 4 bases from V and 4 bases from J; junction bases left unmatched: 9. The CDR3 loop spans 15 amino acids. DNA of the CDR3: TGTGCCAGCAGCCTTCTCGGGGGGGCCGGAGAGACCCAGTACTTC. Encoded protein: CASSLLGGAGETQYF.

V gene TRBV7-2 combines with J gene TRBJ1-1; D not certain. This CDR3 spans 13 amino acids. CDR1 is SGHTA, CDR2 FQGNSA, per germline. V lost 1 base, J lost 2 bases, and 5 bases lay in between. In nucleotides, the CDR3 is TGTGCCAGCAGCTTAGGTGAAAACACTGAAGCTTTCTTT. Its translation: CASSLGENTEAFF.

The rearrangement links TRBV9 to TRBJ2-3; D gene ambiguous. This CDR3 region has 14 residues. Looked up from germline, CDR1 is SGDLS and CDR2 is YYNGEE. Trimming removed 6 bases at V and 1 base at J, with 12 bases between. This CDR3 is CASTSPFRTDTQYF. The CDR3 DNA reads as TGTGCCAGCACAAGTCCGTTTCGCACAGATACGCAGTATTTT.

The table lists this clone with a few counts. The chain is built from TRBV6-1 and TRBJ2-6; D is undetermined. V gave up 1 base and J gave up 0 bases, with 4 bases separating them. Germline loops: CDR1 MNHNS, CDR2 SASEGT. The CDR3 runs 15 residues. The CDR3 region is CASSEGSSGANVLTF. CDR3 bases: TGTGCCAGCAGTGAAGGGAGCTCTGGGGCCAACGTCCTGACTTTC.

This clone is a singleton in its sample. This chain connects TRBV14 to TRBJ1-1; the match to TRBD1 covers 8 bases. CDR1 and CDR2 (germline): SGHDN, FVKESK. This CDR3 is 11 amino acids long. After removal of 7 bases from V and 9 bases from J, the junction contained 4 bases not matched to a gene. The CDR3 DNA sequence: TGTGCCAGCAACGACAGGGGCCAAGCTTTCTTT. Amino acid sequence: CASNDRGQAFF. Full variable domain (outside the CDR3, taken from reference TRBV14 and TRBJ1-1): EAGVTQFPSHSVIEKGQTVTLRCDPISGHDNLYWYRRVMGKEIKFLLHFVKESKQDESGMPNNRFLAERTGGTYSTLKVQPAELEDSGVYFCASNDRGQAFFGQGTRLTVV.

This CDR3 is CASSMWGNPAFF. In nucleotides, the CDR3 is TGTGCCAGTAGTATGTGGGGAAATCCGGCTTTCTTT. This chain joins TRBV19 and TRBJ1-1, with D hard to call. Germline V gene lookup returns CDR1 LNHDA and CDR2 SQIVND (reference sequence). V lost 3 bases to trimming and J lost 11 bases, with 13 bases between them. CDR3 length equals 12 residues.

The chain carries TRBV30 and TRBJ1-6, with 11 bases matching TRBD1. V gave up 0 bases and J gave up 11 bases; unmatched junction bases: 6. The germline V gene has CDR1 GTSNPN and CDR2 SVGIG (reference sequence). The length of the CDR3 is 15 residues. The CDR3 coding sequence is TGTGCCTGGAGTGTACGTGGGACAGGGGGGCCACCCCTCCACTTT. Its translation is CAWSVRGTGGPPLHF.

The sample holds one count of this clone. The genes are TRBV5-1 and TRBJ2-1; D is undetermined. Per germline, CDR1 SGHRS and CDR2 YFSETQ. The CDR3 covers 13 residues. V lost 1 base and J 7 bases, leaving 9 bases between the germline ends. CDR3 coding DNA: TGCGCCAGCAGCTTGTGGGATAGGAATGAGCAGTTCTTC. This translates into CASSLWDRNEQFF.

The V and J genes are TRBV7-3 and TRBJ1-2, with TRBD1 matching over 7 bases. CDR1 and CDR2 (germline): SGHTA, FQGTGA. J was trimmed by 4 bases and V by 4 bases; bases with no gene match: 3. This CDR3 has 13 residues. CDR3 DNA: TGTGCCAGCAGCTCCAGACAGGGCTATGGCTACACCTTC. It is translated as CASSSRQGYGYTF.

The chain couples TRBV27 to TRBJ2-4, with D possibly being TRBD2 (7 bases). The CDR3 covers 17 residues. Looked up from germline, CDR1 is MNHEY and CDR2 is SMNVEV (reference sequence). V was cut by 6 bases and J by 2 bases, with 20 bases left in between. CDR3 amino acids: CASSPRRGGVPKNIQYF. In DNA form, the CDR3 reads TGTGCCAGCAGCCCCCGCAGGGGAGGGGTTCCCAAAAACATTCAGTACTTC.

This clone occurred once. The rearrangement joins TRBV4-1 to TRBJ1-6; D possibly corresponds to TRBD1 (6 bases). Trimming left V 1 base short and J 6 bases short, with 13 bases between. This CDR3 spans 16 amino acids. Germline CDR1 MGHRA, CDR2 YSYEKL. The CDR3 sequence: CASSQGPQGSNSPLHF. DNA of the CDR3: TGCGCCAGCAGCCAAGGACCCCAGGGGTCTAATTCACCCCTCCACTTT.

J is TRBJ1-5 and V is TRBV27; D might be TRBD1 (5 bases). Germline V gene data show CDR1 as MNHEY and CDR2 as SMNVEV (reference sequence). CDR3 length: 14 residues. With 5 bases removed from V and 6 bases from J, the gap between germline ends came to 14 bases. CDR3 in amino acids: CASSGTGGSQPQHF. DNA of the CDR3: TGTGCCAGCAGTGGGACTGGGGGTAGTCAGCCCCAGCATTTT.